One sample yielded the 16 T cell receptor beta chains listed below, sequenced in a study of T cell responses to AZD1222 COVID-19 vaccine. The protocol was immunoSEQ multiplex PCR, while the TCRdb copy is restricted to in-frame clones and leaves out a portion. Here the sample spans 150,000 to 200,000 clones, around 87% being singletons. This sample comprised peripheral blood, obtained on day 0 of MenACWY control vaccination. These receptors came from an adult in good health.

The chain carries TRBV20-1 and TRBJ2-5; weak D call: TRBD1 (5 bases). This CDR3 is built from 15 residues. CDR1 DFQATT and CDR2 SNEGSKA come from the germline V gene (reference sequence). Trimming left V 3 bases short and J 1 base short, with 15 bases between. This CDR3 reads CSASPQGSLQETQYF. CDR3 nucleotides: TGCAGTGCTAGTCCCCAGGGAAGTCTCCAAGAGACCCAGTACTTC.

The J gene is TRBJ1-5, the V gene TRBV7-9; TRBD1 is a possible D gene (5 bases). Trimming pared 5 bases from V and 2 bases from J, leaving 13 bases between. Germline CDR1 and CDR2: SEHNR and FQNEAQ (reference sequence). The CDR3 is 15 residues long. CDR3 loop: CASSPFVGGNQPQHF. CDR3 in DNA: TGTGCCAGCAGCCCCTTCGTGGGGGGCAATCAGCCCCAGCATTTT.

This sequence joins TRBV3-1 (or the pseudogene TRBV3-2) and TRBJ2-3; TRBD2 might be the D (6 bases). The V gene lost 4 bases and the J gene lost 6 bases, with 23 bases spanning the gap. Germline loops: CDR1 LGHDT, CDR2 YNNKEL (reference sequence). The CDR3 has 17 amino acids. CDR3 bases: TGTGCCAGCAGCCCCATATCGACTAGTCGGCTCGAGGATACGCAGTATTTT. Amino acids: CASSPISTSRLEDTQYF.

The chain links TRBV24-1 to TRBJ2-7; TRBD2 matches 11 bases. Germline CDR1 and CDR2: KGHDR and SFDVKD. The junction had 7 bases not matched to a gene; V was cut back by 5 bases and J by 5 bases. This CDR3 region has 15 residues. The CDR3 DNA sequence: TGTGCCACCAGTGGGCCTAGCGGGAGGAACCACGAGCAGTACTTC. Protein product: CATSGPSGRNHEQYF.

The CDR3 region has the DNA TGTGCCAGCAGCTCAGACTTCGTCCAGGGGACTGAAGCTTTCTTT. Its translation is CASSSDFVQGTEAFF. V gene TRBV7-9 combines with J gene TRBJ1-1, with D possibly matching TRBD1 (6 bases). The germline gives CDR1 SEHNR, CDR2 FQNEAQ (reference sequence). The CDR3 contains 15 residues. The V end was cut by 4 bases, the J end by 5 bases, with 17 bases between.

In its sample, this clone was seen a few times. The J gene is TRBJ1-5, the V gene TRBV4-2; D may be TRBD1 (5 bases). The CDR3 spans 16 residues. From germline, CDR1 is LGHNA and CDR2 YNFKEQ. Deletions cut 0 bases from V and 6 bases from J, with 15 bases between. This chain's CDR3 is CASSQEESGSGQPQHF. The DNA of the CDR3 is TGTGCCAGCAGCCAAGAGGAATCAGGGTCGGGTCAGCCCCAGCATTTT.

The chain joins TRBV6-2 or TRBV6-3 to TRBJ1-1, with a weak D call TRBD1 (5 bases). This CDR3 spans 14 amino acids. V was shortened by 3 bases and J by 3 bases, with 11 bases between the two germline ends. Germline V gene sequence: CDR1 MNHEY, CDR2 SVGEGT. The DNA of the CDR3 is TGTGCCAGCAGTTATCTAGGGGCGGACACTGAAGCTTTCTTT. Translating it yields CASSYLGADTEAFF.

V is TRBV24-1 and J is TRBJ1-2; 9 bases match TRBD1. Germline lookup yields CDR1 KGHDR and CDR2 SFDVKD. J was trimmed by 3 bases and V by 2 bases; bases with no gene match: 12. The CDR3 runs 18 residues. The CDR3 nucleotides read TGTGCCACCAGTGATTCTCCGGGACAGGGAAAGGGTCACTATGGCTACACCTTC. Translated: CATSDSPGQGKGHYGYTF.

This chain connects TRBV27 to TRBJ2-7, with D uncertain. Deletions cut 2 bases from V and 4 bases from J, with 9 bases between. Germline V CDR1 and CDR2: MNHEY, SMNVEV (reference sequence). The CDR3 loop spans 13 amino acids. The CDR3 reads CASSLANGYEQYF. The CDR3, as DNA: TGTGCCAGCAGTTTAGCCAACGGTTACGAGCAGTACTTC.

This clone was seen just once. This chain's CDR3 is CASSSDRWGYTF. CDR3 bases: TGTGCCAGCAGCTCGGACAGGTGGGGCTACACCTTC. The chain joins TRBV5-4 to TRBJ1-2; 7 nucleotides match TRBD1. Germline-derived CDR1 and CDR2 are SGHNT and YYREEE (reference sequence). The CDR3 extends over 12 amino acids. Losses at the gene ends were 3 bases for V and 8 bases for J; bases not matched to a gene: 4.

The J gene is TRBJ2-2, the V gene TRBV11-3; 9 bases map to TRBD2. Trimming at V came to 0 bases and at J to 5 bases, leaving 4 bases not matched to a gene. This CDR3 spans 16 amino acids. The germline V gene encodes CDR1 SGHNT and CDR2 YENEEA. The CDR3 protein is CASSLEAGGRTGELFF. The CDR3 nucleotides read TGTGCCAGCAGCTTAGAAGCGGGGGGCCGGACCGGGGAGCTGTTTTTT.

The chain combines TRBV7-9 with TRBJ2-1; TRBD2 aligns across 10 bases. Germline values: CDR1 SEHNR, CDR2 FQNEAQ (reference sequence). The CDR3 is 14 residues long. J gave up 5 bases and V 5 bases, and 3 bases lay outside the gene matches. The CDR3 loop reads CASSLLAGDNEQFF. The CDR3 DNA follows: TGTGCCAGCAGCCTCCTAGCGGGAGACAATGAGCAGTTCTTC.

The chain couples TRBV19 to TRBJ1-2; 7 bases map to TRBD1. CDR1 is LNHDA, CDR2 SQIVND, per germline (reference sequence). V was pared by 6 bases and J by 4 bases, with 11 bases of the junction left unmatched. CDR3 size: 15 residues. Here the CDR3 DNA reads TGTGCCAGTAGCGACAGGGCTGCGTGGGTCTATGGCTACACCTTC. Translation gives CASSDRAAWVYGYTF.

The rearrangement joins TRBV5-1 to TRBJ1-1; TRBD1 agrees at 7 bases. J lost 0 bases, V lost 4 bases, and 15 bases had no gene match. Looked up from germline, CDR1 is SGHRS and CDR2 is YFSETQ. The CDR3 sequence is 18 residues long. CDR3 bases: TGCGCCAGCAGCCCCAAGTACAGGGGATCTATCATGAACACTGAAGCTTTCTTT. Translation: CASSPKYRGSIMNTEAFF. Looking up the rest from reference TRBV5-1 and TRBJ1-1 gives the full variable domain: KAGVTQTPRYLIKTRGQQVTLSCSPISGHRSVSWYQQTPGQGLQFLFEYFSETQRNKGNFPGRFSGRQFSNSRSEMNVSTLELGDSALYLCASSPKYRGSIMNTEAFFGQGTRLTVV.

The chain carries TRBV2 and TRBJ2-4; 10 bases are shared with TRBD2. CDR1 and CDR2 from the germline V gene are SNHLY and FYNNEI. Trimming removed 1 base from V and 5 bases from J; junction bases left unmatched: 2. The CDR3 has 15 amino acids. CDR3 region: CASSEGTSGENIQYF. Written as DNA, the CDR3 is TGTGCCAGCAGTGAAGGGACTAGCGGAGAAAACATTCAGTACTTC.

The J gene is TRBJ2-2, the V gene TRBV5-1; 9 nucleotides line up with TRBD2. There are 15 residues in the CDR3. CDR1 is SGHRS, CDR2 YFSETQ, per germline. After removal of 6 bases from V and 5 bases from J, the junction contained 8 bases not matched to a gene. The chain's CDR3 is CASNAVAGVTGELFF. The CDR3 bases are TGCGCCAGCAATGCGGTAGCGGGGGTTACCGGGGAGCTGTTTTTT.